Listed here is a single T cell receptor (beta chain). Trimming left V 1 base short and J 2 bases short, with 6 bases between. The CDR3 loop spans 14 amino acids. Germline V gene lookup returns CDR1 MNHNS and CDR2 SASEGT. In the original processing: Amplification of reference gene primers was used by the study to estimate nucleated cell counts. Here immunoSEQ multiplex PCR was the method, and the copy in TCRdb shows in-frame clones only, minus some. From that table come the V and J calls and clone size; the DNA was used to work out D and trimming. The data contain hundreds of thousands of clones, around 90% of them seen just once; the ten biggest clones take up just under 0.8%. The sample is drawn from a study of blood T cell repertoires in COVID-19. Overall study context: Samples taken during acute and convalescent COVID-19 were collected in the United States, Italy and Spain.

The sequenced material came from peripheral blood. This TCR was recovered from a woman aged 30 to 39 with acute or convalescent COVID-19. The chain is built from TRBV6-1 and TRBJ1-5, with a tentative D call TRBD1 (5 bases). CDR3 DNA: TGTGCCAGCAGTGAAGGGGGGGGCAATCAGCCCCAGCATTTT. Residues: CASSEGGGNQPQHF.